This T cell receptor beta chain appears in the sequencing data of a study of T cell responses to AZD1222 COVID-19 vaccine. Data came from immunoSEQ multiplex PCR; TCRdb stores just in-frame clones and leaves some out. The table includes approximately 300,000 clones, 90% to 95% detected once. Second-dose timings of about 4 or about 12 weeks were pooled. Regarding the study as a whole: Repertoire samples came only from after the peak T cell response. Just a handful of AZD1222 recipients were seropositive at baseline. The reported proportion of spike-specific TCRs targeting unmutated variant regions was nearly half.

This clone was recorded once. Its antigen remains unidentified. The clonotype comes from an adult who received the AZD1222 COVID-19 vaccine. The source material was peripheral blood, sampled 28 days after the second AZD1222 dose.

The CDR3 is CASSAGSRGSPLHF. CDR3 nucleotides: TGTGCCAGCAGTGCCGGGTCCCGGGGTTCACCCCTCCACTTT. The V gene is TRBV9, the J gene TRBJ1-6; no clear D. Germline V gene data show CDR1 as SGDLS and CDR2 as YYNGEE. With 5 bases removed from V and 9 bases from J, the gap between germline ends came to 15 bases. The CDR3 is made up of 14 amino acids.